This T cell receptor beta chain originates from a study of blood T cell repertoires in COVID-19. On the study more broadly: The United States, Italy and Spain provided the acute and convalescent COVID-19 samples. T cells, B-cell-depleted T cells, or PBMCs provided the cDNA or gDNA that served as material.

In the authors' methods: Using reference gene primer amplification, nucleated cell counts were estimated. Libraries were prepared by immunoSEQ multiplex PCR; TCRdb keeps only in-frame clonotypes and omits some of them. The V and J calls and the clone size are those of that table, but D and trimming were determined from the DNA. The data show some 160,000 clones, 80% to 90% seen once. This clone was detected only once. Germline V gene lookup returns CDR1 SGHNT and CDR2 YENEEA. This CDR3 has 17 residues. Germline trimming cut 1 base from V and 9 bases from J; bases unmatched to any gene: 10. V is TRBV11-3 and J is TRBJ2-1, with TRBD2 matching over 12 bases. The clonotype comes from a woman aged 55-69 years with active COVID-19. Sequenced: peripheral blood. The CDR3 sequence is CASSLGVTSGSFSEQFF. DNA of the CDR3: TGTGCCAGCAGCTTAGGTGTGACTAGCGGGAGCTTCAGTGAGCAGTTCTTC.